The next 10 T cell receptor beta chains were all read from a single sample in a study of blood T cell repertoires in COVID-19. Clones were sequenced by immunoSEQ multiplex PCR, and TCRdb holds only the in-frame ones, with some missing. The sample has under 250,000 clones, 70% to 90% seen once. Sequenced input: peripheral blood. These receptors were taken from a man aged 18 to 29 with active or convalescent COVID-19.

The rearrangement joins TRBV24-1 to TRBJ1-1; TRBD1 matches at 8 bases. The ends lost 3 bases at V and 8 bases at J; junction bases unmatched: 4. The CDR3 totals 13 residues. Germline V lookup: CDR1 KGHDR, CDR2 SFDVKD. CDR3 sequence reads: CATSDPGQGEAFF. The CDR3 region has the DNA TGTGCCACCAGTGATCCAGGACAGGGCGAAGCTTTCTTT.

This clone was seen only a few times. CDR3 protein: CASSPSGTYEQYF. DNA for the CDR3: TGTGCCAGCAGTCCTAGCGGGACCTACGAGCAGTACTTC. This chain links TRBV27 with TRBJ2-7; 9 bases align to TRBD2. The germline CDR1 and CDR2 sequences are MNHEY and SMNVEV (reference sequence). This CDR3 has 13 residues. V shed 5 bases, J shed 2 bases, and the junction held 1 base outside the gene matches.

The CDR3 reads CASSAGINTEAFF. The DNA for the CDR3 is TGTGCCAGCAGTGCAGGGATTAACACTGAAGCTTTCTTT. V and J are TRBV27 and TRBJ1-1; the D gene is possibly TRBD1 (5 bases). Germline CDR1 reads MNHEY; CDR2 reads SMNVEV (reference sequence). CDR3 size: 13 residues. The V end was cut by 5 bases, the J end by 2 bases, with 9 bases between.

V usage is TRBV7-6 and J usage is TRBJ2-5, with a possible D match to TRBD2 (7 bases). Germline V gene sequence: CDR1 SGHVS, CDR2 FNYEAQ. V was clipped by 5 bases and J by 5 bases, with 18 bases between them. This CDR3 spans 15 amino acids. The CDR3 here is CASSHLGGELETQYF. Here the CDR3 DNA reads TGTGCCAGCAGCCATCTAGGGGGGGAGTTGGAGACCCAGTACTTC.

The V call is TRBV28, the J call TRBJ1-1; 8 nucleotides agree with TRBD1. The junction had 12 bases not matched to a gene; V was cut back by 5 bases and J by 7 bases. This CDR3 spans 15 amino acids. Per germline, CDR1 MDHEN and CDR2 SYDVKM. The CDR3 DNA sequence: TGTGCCAGCAGTGGGGGACCAGGACAGGGCCATGAAGCTTTCTTT. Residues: CASSGGPGQGHEAFF.

This CDR3 is CSVQVGVGYGYTF. The CDR3 nucleotides are TGCAGCGTGCAAGTAGGGGTGGGCTATGGCTACACCTTC. V usage is TRBV29-1 and J usage is TRBJ1-2; a weak D match, TRBD1 (5 bases). The germline V gene encodes CDR1 SQVTM and CDR2 ANQGSEA. The CDR3 totals 13 residues. Trimming cost V 6 bases and J 4 bases, with 15 bases left between them.

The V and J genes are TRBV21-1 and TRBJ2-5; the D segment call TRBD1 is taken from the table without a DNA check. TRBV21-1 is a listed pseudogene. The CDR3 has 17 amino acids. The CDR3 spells CATPSGRQGGLQETQYF. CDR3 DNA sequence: TGTGCCACCCCATCGGGAAGACAGGGGGGTCTCCAAGAGACCCAGTACTTC.

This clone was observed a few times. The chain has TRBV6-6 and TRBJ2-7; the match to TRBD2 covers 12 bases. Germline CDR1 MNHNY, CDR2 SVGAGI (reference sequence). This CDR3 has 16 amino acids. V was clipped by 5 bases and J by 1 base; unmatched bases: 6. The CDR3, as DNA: TGTGCCAGCAGTCGATCCGGGACTAGCGGGTCCTACGAGCAGTACTTC. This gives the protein CASSRSGTSGSYEQYF.

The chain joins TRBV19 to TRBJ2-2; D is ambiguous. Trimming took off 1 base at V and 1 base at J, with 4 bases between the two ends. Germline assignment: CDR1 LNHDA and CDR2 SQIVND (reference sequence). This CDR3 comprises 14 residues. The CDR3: CASSIGGNTGELFF. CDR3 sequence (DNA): TGTGCCAGTAGTATAGGCGGGAACACCGGGGAGCTGTTTTTT.

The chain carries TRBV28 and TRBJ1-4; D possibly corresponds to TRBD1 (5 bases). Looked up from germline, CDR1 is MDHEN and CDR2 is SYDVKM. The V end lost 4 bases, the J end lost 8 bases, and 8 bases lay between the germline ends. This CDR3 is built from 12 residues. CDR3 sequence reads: CASSWPGEKLFF. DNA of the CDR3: TGTGCCAGCAGTTGGCCAGGGGAAAAACTGTTTTTT. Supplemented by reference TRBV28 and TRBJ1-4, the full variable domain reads DVKVTQSSRYLVKRTGEKVFLECVQDMDHENMFWYRQDPGLGLRLIYFSYDVKMKEKGDIPEGYSVSREKKERFSLILESASTNQTSMYLCASSWPGEKLFFGSGTQLSVL.